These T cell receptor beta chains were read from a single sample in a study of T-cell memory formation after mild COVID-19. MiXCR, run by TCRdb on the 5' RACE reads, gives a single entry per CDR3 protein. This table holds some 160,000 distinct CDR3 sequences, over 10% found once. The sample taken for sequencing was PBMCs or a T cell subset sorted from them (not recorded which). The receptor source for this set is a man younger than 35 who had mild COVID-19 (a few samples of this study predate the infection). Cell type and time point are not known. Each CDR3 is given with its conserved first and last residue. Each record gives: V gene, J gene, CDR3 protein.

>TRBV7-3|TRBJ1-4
CASSLTSGGSELFF
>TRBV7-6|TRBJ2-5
CASSLLAGKTKYF
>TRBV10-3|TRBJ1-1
CAITSMPGTGTMNTEAFF
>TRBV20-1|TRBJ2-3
CSAPRQSSTDTQYF
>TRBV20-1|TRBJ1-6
CSATNEGQGDSPLHF
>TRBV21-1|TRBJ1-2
CASSKVEGARSGYTF
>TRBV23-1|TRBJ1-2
CAGPSGCTGNYGYTF
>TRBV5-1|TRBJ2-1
CASSTTSGAYNEQFF
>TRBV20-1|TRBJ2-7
CSARDRRTGKQYF
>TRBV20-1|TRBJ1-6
CSAPPGGSSYNSPLHF
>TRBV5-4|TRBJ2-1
CASSLRGLADSYNEQFF
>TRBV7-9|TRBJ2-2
CASGANTGELFF
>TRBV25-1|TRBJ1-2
CASTMDRDYGYTF
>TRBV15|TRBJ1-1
CATSSGRNTEAFF
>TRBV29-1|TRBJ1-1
CSVDLLGNTEAFF
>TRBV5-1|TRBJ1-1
CASRSQGVNTEAFF
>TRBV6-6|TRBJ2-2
CASSLRKGLNTGELFF
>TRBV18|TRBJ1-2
CASSRNGQGFNYGYTF
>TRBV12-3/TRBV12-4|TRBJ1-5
CASSRKSNQPQHF
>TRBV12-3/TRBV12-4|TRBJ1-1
CASTLRGGGNTEAFF
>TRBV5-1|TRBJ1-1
CASSLAGGIDEAFF
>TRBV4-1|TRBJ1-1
CASSQGGGGTDAFF
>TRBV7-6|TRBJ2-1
CASSQAGALQGEQFF
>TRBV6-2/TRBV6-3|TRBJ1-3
CASSAQGNTIYF
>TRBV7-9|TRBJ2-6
CASSLGGVAGANVLTF
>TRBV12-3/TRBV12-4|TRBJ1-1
CASTPGTLNTEAFF
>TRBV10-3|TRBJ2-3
CASGSTDTQYF
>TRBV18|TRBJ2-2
CASSAYDRGPAGELFF
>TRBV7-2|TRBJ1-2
CASSRHQGADYGYTF
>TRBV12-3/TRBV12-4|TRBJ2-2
CASSFQAGELFF
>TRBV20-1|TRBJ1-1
CSARQRREAFF